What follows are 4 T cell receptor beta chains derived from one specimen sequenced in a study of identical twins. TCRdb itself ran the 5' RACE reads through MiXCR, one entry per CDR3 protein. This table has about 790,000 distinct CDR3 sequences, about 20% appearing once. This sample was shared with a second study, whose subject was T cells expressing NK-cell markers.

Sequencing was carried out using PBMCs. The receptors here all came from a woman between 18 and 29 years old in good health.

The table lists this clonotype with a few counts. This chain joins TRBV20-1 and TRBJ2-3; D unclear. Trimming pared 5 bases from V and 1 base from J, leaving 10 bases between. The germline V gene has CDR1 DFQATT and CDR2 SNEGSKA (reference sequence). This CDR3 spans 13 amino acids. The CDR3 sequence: CSAALGGTDTQYF. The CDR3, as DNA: TGCAGTGCTGCCCTCGGCGGCACAGATACGCAGTATTTT.

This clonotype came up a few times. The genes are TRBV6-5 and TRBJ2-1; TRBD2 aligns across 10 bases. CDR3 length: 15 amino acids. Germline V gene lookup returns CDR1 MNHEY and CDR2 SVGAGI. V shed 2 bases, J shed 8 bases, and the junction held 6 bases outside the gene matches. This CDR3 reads CASSYGAGGPDEQFF. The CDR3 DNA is TGTGCCAGCAGTTACGGAGCGGGAGGGCCGGATGAGCAGTTCTTC.

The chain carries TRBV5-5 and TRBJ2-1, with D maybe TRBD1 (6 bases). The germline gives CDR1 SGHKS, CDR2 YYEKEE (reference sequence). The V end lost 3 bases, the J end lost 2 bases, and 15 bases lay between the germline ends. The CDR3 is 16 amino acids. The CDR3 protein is CASSWGPRTPYNEQFF. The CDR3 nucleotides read TGTGCCAGCAGCTGGGGGCCTCGAACCCCCTACAATGAGCAGTTCTTC. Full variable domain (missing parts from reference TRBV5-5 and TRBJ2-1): DAGVTQSPTHLIKTRGQQVTLRCSPISGHKSVSWYQQVLGQGPQFIFQYYEKEERGRGNFPDRFSARQFPNYSSELNVNALLLGDSALYLCASSWGPRTPYNEQFFGPGTRLTVL.

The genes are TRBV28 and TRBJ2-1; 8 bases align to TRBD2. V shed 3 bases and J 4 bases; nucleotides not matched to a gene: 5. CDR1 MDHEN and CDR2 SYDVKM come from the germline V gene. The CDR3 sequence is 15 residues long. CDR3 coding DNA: TGTGCCAGCAGTTTGCCTAGCGGGCTGTACAATGAGCAGTTCTTC. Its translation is CASSLPSGLYNEQFF.